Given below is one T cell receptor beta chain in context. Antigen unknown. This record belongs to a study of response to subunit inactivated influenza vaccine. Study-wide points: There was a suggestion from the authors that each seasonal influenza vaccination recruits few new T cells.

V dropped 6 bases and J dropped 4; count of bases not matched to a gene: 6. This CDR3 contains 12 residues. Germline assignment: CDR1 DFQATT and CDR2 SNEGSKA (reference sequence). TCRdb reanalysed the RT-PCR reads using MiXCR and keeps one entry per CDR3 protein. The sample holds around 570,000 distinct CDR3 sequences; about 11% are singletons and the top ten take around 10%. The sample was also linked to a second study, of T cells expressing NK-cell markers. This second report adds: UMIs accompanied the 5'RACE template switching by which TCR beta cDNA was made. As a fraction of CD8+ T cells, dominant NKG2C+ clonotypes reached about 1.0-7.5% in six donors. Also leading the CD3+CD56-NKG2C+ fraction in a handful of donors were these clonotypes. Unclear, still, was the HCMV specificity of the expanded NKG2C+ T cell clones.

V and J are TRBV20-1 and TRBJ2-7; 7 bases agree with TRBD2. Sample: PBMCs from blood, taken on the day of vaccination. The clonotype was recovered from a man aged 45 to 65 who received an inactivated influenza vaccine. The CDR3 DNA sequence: TGCAGTGCCAGACTAGCACCTTACGAGCAGTACTTC. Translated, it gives CSARLAPYEQYF.